What follows are 10 T cell receptor beta chains derived from one specimen sequenced in a study of Ad26.COV2.S vaccination and SARS-CoV-2 variants. Noted treatment: 19 received Ad26.COV2.S at low or high dose, single or two shots; 5 received placebo; per-sample allocation not given. Sample collection was performed on day 63 after the first vaccine or placebo injection. The assay was immunoSEQ multiplex PCR, and TCRdb's table has in-frame clones only and misses some. The sample yields 200,000 to 250,000 clones, around 89% seen once. The starting material was peripheral blood, obtained in a trial of Ad26.COV2.S vaccine versus placebo. Receptor source: a person aged 18 to 59 who received the Ad26.COV2.S COVID-19 vaccine or a placebo.

Turning to this clone: One end of the junction fails to match germline, which may point to a read error. This chain links TRBV5-1 with TRBJ1-4; 7 nucleotides agree with TRBD1. The CDR3 spans 16 residues. The germline V gene encodes CDR1 SGHRS and CDR2 YFSETQ. CDR3 loop: CASSGGQRGTNKKLFF. As DNA, the CDR3 is TGCGCCAGCAGCGGGGGACAGCGAGGGACTAATAAAAAACTGTTTTTT.

The chain couples TRBV5-1 to TRBJ2-6, with a weak D call TRBD1 (5 bases). The V gene lost 0 bases and the J gene lost 8 bases, with 12 bases spanning the gap. Per germline, CDR1 SGHRS and CDR2 YFSETQ. The CDR3 extends over 15 amino acids. The CDR3 is CASSLVQGNSNVLTF. Here the CDR3 DNA reads TGCGCCAGCAGCTTGGTCCAGGGAAACTCCAACGTCCTGACTTTC.

The V call is TRBV6-2 or TRBV6-3, the J call TRBJ2-7; 9 bases map to TRBD2. Germline V gene sequence: CDR1 MNHEY, CDR2 SVGEGT. This CDR3 contains 14 residues. V was clipped by 3 bases and J by 5 bases; unmatched bases: 5. The CDR3 DNA reads as TGTGCCAGCAGTTATCCTAGCGGGACCCACGAGCAGTACTTC. Protein product: CASSYPSGTHEQYF.

This rearrangement joins TRBV30 to TRBJ1-1; a weak D match, TRBD1 (5 bases). Germline V CDR1 and CDR2: GTSNPN, SVGIG (reference sequence). This CDR3 is 13 amino acids long. V was trimmed by 3 bases and J by 0 bases, leaving 8 bases between them. CDR3 protein: CAWSWGVNTEAFF. The CDR3 DNA reads TGTGCCTGGAGCTGGGGGGTGAACACTGAAGCTTTCTTT.

This clone appeared a single time. The chain joins TRBV10-1 to TRBJ1-1; 7 nucleotides line up with TRBD1. V shed 2 bases and J 9 bases; nucleotides not matched to a gene: 6. This CDR3 has 13 residues. Germline V CDR1 and CDR2: WNHNN, SYGVQD (reference sequence). CDR3 region: CASSEPGQQKAFF. CDR3 DNA: TGCGCCAGCAGTGAGCCGGGACAGCAAAAAGCTTTCTTT.

The chain links TRBV6-4 to TRBJ1-6; TRBD1 might be the D (5 bases). Germline V CDR1 and CDR2: MRHNA, SNTAGT. Trimming pared 7 bases from V and 6 bases from J, leaving 19 bases between. There are 16 residues in the CDR3. The CDR3 loop is CASILGTDLFNSPLHF. The CDR3 DNA follows: TGTGCCAGCATCTTAGGGACTGACCTTTTTAATTCACCCCTCCACTTT.

The chain links TRBV6-2 or TRBV6-3 to TRBJ1-1; 10 bases are a match to TRBD1. In germline, CDR1 is MNHEY, CDR2 SVGEGT. The junction had 10 bases not matched to a gene; V was cut back by 1 base and J by 5 bases. This CDR3 contains 17 residues. CDR3 amino acids: CASSYLGGQGMWTEAFF. CDR3 nucleotides: TGTGCCAGCAGTTACTTAGGGGGACAGGGGATGTGGACTGAAGCTTTCTTT.

The genes are TRBV5-4 and TRBJ2-3, with D maybe TRBD2 (6 bases). V was shortened by 6 bases and J by 0 bases, with 17 bases between the two germline ends. The CDR3 covers 16 residues. CDR1 SGHNT and CDR2 YYREEE come from the germline V gene (reference sequence). CDR3: CASTRRGRPSTDTQYF. The CDR3 DNA reads TGTGCCAGCACGCGGCGGGGTAGGCCAAGCACAGATACGCAGTATTTT.

This chain joins TRBV20-1 and TRBJ2-3; D is uncertain. V lost 6 bases, J lost 5 bases, and 6 bases lay in between. From germline, CDR1 is DFQATT and CDR2 SNEGSKA (reference sequence). The CDR3 runs to 10 residues. CDR3 residues: CSARLDTQYF. CDR3 DNA sequence: TGCAGTGCCCGGCTAGATACGCAGTATTTT.

The chain joins TRBV7-2 to TRBJ2-5; D unresolved. V was cut by 0 bases and J by 2 bases, with 7 bases left in between. Germline assignment: CDR1 SGHTA and CDR2 FQGNSA. The CDR3 sequence is 14 residues long. The CDR3, as DNA: TGTGCCAGCAGCTTAGCCCAGGTACAAGAGACCCAGTACTTC. Amino acids: CASSLAQVQETQYF.